The sequence of this T cell receptor (beta chain) was determined in a study of T cell repertoires in ileal Crohn's disease. Regarding the study as a whole: The median delay to postoperative endoscopy was approximately 6.4 months.

The CDR3 is 13 residues long. Germline CDR1 reads SGHTA; CDR2 reads FQGNSA. V dropped 5 bases and J dropped 3 bases, with 10 bases sitting between them. The data were produced by immunoSEQ multiplex PCR, yet TCRdb's version contains in-frame clones alone and is incomplete. This sample has roughly 3,000 clones, with just over 70% found just once. As to time point: neoterminal ileum biopsy at postoperative endoscopy, about 6 months after surgery. This clone was counted between two and nine times. The target antigen is unknown. Sequences were obtained from ileal tissue. This chain connects TRBV7-2 to TRBJ1-1, with D perhaps matching TRBD1 (6 bases). The TCR sequence derives from an adult with Crohn's disease. CDR3 sequence (DNA): TGTGCCAGCAGCCTACAGGGCCACACTGAAGCTTTCTTT. The encoded protein is CASSLQGHTEAFF.